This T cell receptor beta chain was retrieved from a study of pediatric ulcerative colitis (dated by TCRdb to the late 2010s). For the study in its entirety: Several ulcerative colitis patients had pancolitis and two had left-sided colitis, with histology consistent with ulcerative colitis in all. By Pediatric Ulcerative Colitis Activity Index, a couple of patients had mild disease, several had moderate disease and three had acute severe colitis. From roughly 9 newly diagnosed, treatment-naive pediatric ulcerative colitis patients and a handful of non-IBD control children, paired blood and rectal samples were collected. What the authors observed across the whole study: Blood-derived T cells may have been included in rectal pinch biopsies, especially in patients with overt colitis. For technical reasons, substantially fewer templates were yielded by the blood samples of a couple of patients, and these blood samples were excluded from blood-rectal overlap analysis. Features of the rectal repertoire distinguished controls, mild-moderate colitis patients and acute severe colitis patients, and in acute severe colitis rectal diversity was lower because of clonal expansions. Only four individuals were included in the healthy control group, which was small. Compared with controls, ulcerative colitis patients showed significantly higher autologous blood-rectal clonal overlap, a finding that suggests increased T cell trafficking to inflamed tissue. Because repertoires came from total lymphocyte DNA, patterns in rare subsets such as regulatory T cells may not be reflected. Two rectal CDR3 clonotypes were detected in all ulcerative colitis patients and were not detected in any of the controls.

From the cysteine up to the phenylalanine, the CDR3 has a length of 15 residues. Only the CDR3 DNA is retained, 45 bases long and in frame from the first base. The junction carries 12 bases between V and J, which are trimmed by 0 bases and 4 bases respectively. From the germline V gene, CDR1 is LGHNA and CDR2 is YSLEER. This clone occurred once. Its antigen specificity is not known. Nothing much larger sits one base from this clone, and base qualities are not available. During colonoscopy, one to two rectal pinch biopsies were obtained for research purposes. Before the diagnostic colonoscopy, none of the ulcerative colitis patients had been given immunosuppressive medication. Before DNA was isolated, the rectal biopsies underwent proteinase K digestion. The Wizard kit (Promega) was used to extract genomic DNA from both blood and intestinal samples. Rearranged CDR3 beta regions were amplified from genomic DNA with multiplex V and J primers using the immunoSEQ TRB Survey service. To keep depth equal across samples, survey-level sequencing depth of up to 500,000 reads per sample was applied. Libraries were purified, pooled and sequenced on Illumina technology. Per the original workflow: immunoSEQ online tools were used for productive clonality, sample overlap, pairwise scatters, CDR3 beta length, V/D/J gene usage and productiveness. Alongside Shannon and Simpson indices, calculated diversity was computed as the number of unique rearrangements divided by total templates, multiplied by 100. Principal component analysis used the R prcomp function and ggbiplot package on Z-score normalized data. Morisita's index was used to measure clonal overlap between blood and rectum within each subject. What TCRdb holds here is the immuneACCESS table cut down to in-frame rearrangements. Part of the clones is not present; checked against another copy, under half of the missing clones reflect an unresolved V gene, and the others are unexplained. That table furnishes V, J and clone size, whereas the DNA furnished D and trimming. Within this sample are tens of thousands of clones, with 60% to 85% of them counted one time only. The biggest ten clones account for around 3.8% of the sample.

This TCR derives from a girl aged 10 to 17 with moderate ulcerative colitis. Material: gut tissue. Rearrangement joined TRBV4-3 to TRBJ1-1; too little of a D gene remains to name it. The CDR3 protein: CASSQDEGYRTEAFF. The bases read TGCGCCAGCAGCCAAGATGAGGGTTACCGCACTGAAGCTTTCTTT.